The rows below give T cell receptor beta chains drawn from one sample of a study of blood T cell repertoires in COVID-19. Profiled with immunoSEQ multiplex PCR; TCRdb holds only in-frame clones, not every one. This sample has more than 150,000 clones, with approximately 83% found just once. Sequencing was carried out using peripheral blood. The receptors shown here come from a man in his 70s who had recovered from COVID-19. Each CDR3 is given with its conserved first and last residue. The D gene is left open where the match is weak. For some rows the clone size is stated as once, few or many, or as a class when expanded; others skip it.

cdr3_nt: TGTGCCAGCAGCTTGGGTCGGGAGAGCTACGAGCAGTACTTC; cdr3_aa: CASSLGRESYEQYF; v_call: TRBV7-2; j_call: TRBJ2-7; clone_size: NA; d_call: NA
cdr3_nt: TGTGCCACCAGCAGAGATAAGGGGGCGGTCGGGGAGCTGTTTTTT; cdr3_aa: CATSRDKGAVGELFF; v_call: TRBV15; j_call: TRBJ2-2; clone_size: NA; d_call: TRBD1
cdr3_nt: TGTGCCAGCAGGGAGGCCTCAGATACGCAGTATTTT; cdr3_aa: CASREASDTQYF; v_call: TRBV6-6; j_call: TRBJ2-3; clone_size: NA; d_call: NA
cdr3_nt: TGCGCCAGCAGCCAAGATTTGGGACAGCGGGCCCAAGAGACCCAGTACTTC; cdr3_aa: CASSQDLGQRAQETQYF; v_call: TRBV4-3; j_call: TRBJ2-5; clone_size: NA; d_call: NA
cdr3_nt: TGTGCCAGCAGTTCTACGGGGGGGGCTAGCAATCAGCCCCAGCATTTT; cdr3_aa: CASSSTGGASNQPQHF; v_call: TRBV28; j_call: TRBJ1-5; clone_size: NA; d_call: NA
cdr3_nt: TGCGCCAGCAGCCAAGAGAGGGCCGGCTCCTACGAGCAGTACTTC; cdr3_aa: CASSQERAGSYEQYF; v_call: TRBV4-1; j_call: TRBJ2-7; clone_size: NA; d_call: NA
cdr3_nt: TGTGCCAGCTCACCCAAAGGGGGTGACAATGAGCAGTTCTTC; cdr3_aa: CASSPKGGDNEQFF; v_call: TRBV18; j_call: TRBJ2-1; clone_size: NA; d_call: NA
cdr3_nt: TGTGCCACCAGCAGAGACGTGGACAGTACCTACGAGCAGTACTTC; cdr3_aa: CATSRDVDSTYEQYF; v_call: TRBV15; j_call: TRBJ2-7; clone_size: NA; d_call: NA
cdr3_nt: TGTGCCAGTAGTATTGGAGGGAGCGGCAGCTCCTACAATGAGCAGTTCTTC; cdr3_aa: CASSIGGSGSSYNEQFF; v_call: TRBV19; j_call: TRBJ2-1; clone_size: NA; d_call: NA
cdr3_nt: TGCGCCAGCAGCTCGAACGCGCCGGGACAGGGGATCTATGAGCAGTTCTTC; cdr3_aa: CASSSNAPGQGIYEQFF; v_call: TRBV5-1; j_call: TRBJ2-1; clone_size: once; d_call: TRBD1
cdr3_nt: TGTGCCAGCAGTTTATCCGGGGAAGAGACCCAGTACTTC; cdr3_aa: CASSLSGEETQYF; v_call: TRBV27; j_call: TRBJ2-5; clone_size: NA; d_call: NA
cdr3_nt: TGTGCCAGCAGTTCGGGAGCCTGGGACTCCTACGAGCAGTACTTC; cdr3_aa: CASSSGAWDSYEQYF; v_call: TRBV5-6; j_call: TRBJ2-7; clone_size: once; d_call: NA
cdr3_nt: TGTGCCAGCAGCTTAGCACAGGGGCCGAATGAGCAGTTCTTC; cdr3_aa: CASSLAQGPNEQFF; v_call: TRBV7-2; j_call: TRBJ2-1; clone_size: NA; d_call: TRBD1
cdr3_nt: TGTGCCAGTAGTATAGATCGGCGGAGCGGGAGGGCCTACGGGGAGCTGTTTTTT; cdr3_aa: CASSIDRRSGRAYGELFF; v_call: TRBV19; j_call: TRBJ2-2; clone_size: NA; d_call: TRBD2
cdr3_nt: TGTGCCAGCAGCGCCCCGGCGAACACCGGGGAGCTGTTTTTT; cdr3_aa: CASSAPANTGELFF; v_call: TRBV11-2; j_call: TRBJ2-2; clone_size: NA; d_call: NA
cdr3_nt: TGTGCCAGTAGTAATTACGGGACAGGGTCGGACGAGCAGTACTTC; cdr3_aa: CASSNYGTGSDEQYF; v_call: TRBV19; j_call: TRBJ2-7; clone_size: NA; d_call: TRBD1
cdr3_nt: TGTGCCACCAGTGATGCGGGAGGGAACACTGAAGCTTTCTTT; cdr3_aa: CATSDAGGNTEAFF; v_call: TRBV24-1; j_call: TRBJ1-1; clone_size: NA; d_call: NA
cdr3_nt: TGTGCTAGTGGGACAGGCAACGGTTACGAGCAGTACTTC; cdr3_aa: CASGTGNGYEQYF; v_call: TRBV12-5; j_call: TRBJ2-7; clone_size: NA; d_call: NA
cdr3_nt: TGTGCCAGTAGTATGGGCCCAGATGGGCGAAGCTACACCTTC; cdr3_aa: CASSMGPDGRSYTF; v_call: TRBV19; j_call: TRBJ1-2; clone_size: NA; d_call: NA
cdr3_nt: TGTGCCAGCAGCAAAAAAAATAGGGTACTAGCGGGAGGGCCTCAACACGAGCAGTACTTC; cdr3_aa: CASSKKNRVLAGGPQHEQYF; v_call: TRBV21-1; j_call: TRBJ2-7; clone_size: NA; d_call: NA
cdr3_nt: TGTGCCTGGAGTGTAGACGGGAGTTTGGAAACAGATACGCAGTATTTT; cdr3_aa: CAWSVDGSLETDTQYF; v_call: TRBV30; j_call: TRBJ2-3; clone_size: once; d_call: NA
cdr3_nt: TGCGCCAGCAGCAACTACAGGGGCTTTGGCAATCAGCCCCAGCATTTT; cdr3_aa: CASSNYRGFGNQPQHF; v_call: TRBV10-2; j_call: TRBJ1-5; clone_size: NA; d_call: TRBD1
cdr3_nt: TGCAGCGTTGAATCGGGAGCGGGAGTCCACGAGCAGTACTTC; cdr3_aa: CSVESGAGVHEQYF; v_call: TRBV29-1; j_call: TRBJ2-7; clone_size: NA; d_call: TRBD2
cdr3_nt: TGTGCCAGCAGTTCCTTAGGGACAGGGGGCCACTTT; cdr3_aa: CASSSLGTGGHF; v_call: TRBV28; j_call: TRBJ1-6; clone_size: NA; d_call: TRBD1
cdr3_nt: TGTGCCAGCAGCTTAGATCGCGGGGACGGTGAGCAGTTCTTC; cdr3_aa: CASSLDRGDGEQFF; v_call: TRBV11-3; j_call: TRBJ2-1; clone_size: NA; d_call: NA
cdr3_nt: TGTGCCTGGAGTCCGAGCACAGATACGCAGTATTTT; cdr3_aa: CAWSPSTDTQYF; v_call: TRBV30; j_call: TRBJ2-3; clone_size: NA; d_call: NA
cdr3_nt: TGTGCCAGCAGTTACTCCCCGGGACAGGGGGGGAACATTCAGTACTTC; cdr3_aa: CASSYSPGQGGNIQYF; v_call: TRBV6-5; j_call: TRBJ2-4; clone_size: once; d_call: TRBD1
cdr3_nt: TGTGCCAGCAGCGTGGGGACAGGCCGGACAGATACGCAGTATTTT; cdr3_aa: CASSVGTGRTDTQYF; v_call: TRBV9; j_call: TRBJ2-3; clone_size: NA; d_call: TRBD1
cdr3_nt: TGTGCCAGTTCACATGGGACAGAAGGTGAAAAACTGTTTTTT; cdr3_aa: CASSHGTEGEKLFF; v_call: TRBV6-5; j_call: TRBJ1-4; clone_size: few; d_call: TRBD1
cdr3_nt: TGTGCCAGCAGAACGCAGCTGGAACAGGGTGAAGCTTTCTTT; cdr3_aa: CASRTQLEQGEAFF; v_call: TRBV6-6; j_call: TRBJ1-1; clone_size: once; d_call: NA
cdr3_nt: TGTGCCAGTAGTGTCCGACAGGGGAGTAATTCACCCCTCCACTTT; cdr3_aa: CASSVRQGSNSPLHF; v_call: TRBV19; j_call: TRBJ1-6; clone_size: NA; d_call: TRBD1
cdr3_nt: TGTGCCAGCAGTGAACTGGCGAACACTGAAGCTTTCTTT; cdr3_aa: CASSELANTEAFF; v_call: TRBV2; j_call: TRBJ1-1; clone_size: few; d_call: NA
cdr3_nt: TGTGCCAGCAGTAGGACAGGGGTCTACAATGAGCAGTTCTTC; cdr3_aa: CASSRTGVYNEQFF; v_call: TRBV27; j_call: TRBJ2-1; clone_size: NA; d_call: TRBD1
cdr3_nt: TGTGCCAGCACCCAGGACAGGGGCTATGGCTACACCTTC; cdr3_aa: CASTQDRGYGYTF; v_call: TRBV6-5; j_call: TRBJ1-2; clone_size: once; d_call: TRBD1
cdr3_nt: TGTGCCAGCAGCTCGAGTGACAGCAACAATCAGCCCCAGCATTTT; cdr3_aa: CASSSSDSNNQPQHF; v_call: TRBV7-9; j_call: TRBJ1-5; clone_size: NA; d_call: NA
cdr3_nt: TGTGCCAGCAGCAACGGACAGGGCGTCTATGGCTACACCTTC; cdr3_aa: CASSNGQGVYGYTF; v_call: TRBV5-4; j_call: TRBJ1-2; clone_size: NA; d_call: TRBD1
cdr3_nt: TGCGCCAGCAGCCAAGAGGGCCCGCCGAGCACAGATACGCAGTATTTT; cdr3_aa: CASSQEGPPSTDTQYF; v_call: TRBV4-1; j_call: TRBJ2-3; clone_size: NA; d_call: NA
cdr3_nt: TGTGCCAGCAGCCCTAGCGGGAATGAGCAGTTCTTC; cdr3_aa: CASSPSGNEQFF; v_call: TRBV3-1/TRBV3-2; j_call: TRBJ2-1; clone_size: NA; d_call: TRBD2
cdr3_nt: TGTGCCAGCAGCGTCGACAGAGCTAACTATGGCTACACCTTC; cdr3_aa: CASSVDRANYGYTF; v_call: TRBV9; j_call: TRBJ1-2; clone_size: NA; d_call: NA
cdr3_nt: TGTGCCAGCAGCCAGAGAACAGGGGGCGAACCCCTCCACTTT; cdr3_aa: CASSQRTGGEPLHF; v_call: TRBV14; j_call: TRBJ1-6; clone_size: NA; d_call: TRBD1
cdr3_nt: TGTGCCAGCGTGAGCTCCTACAATGAGCAGTTCTTC; cdr3_aa: CASVSSYNEQFF; v_call: TRBV19; j_call: TRBJ2-1; clone_size: NA; d_call: NA
cdr3_nt: TGTGCCAGCAGCTCGACAGGAAGAGAGGAAAAACTGTTTTTT; cdr3_aa: CASSSTGREEKLFF; v_call: TRBV7-9; j_call: TRBJ1-4; clone_size: NA; d_call: NA
cdr3_nt: TGTGCCAGCAGTTTACAACCAGGGGGCAATAATTCACCCCTCCACTTT; cdr3_aa: CASSLQPGGNNSPLHF; v_call: TRBV27; j_call: TRBJ1-6; clone_size: NA; d_call: TRBD1
cdr3_nt: TGTGCCAGCAGCCAAAAACTGACAGCGAACACCGGGGAGCTGTTTTTT; cdr3_aa: CASSQKLTANTGELFF; v_call: TRBV3-1/TRBV3-2; j_call: TRBJ2-2; clone_size: NA; d_call: NA
cdr3_nt: TGTGCCAGCAGTTACAGTAGAGCCACAGATACGCAGTATTTT; cdr3_aa: CASSYSRATDTQYF; v_call: TRBV6-5; j_call: TRBJ2-3; clone_size: NA; d_call: NA
cdr3_nt: TGTGCCAGCAGCCCCTCAGGGGGCGCCGAGCAGTACTTC; cdr3_aa: CASSPSGGAEQYF; v_call: TRBV6-5; j_call: TRBJ2-7; clone_size: NA; d_call: TRBD1
cdr3_nt: TGTGCCAGCAGCCAAGATTATGGAGCTAATTCACCCCTCCACTTT; cdr3_aa: CASSQDYGANSPLHF; v_call: TRBV14; j_call: TRBJ1-6; clone_size: NA; d_call: NA
cdr3_nt: TGTGCCAGCAGCGCCAGTACTAGCGGGAGGATTGAGCAGTTCTTC; cdr3_aa: CASSASTSGRIEQFF; v_call: TRBV9; j_call: TRBJ2-1; clone_size: NA; d_call: TRBD2
cdr3_nt: TGTGCCAGCAGTCCCCTGGCGCTAGCGGGGCCCTGGGATACGCAGTATTTT; cdr3_aa: CASSPLALAGPWDTQYF; v_call: TRBV25-1; j_call: TRBJ2-3; clone_size: NA; d_call: TRBD2
cdr3_nt: TGTGCCAGTAGTATAGGAGTAGCGGGAAACAATGAGCAGTTCTTC; cdr3_aa: CASSIGVAGNNEQFF; v_call: TRBV19; j_call: TRBJ2-1; clone_size: NA; d_call: TRBD2
cdr3_nt: TGTGCAGGGGAGGGGGACGGGGGCACCGTGAAGTACTTC; cdr3_aa: CAGEGDGGTVKYF; v_call: TRBV6-5; j_call: TRBJ2-7; clone_size: NA; d_call: NA
cdr3_nt: TGTGCCAGCAGCGATAGCGGGGCCTACAATGAGCAGTTCTTC; cdr3_aa: CASSDSGAYNEQFF; v_call: TRBV2; j_call: TRBJ2-1; clone_size: NA; d_call: TRBD2